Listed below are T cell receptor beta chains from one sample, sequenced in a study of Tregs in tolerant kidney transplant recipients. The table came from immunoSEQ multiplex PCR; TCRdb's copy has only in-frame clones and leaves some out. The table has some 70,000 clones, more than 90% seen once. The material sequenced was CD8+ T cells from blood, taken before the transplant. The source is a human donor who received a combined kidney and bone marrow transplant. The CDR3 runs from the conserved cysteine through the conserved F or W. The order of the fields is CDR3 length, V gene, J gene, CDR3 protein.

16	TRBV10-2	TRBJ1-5	CASSESSGMGNQPQHF
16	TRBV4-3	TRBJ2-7	CASSLRTGEKGYEQYF
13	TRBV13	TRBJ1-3	CASSLGYGNTIYF
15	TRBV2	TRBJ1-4	CASSAGQGGGEKLFF
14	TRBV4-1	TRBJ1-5	CASSQFSSNQPQHF
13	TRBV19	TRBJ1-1	CASSGWGGAEAFF
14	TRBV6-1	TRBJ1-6	CASSPGGPNSPLHF
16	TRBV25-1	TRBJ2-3	CASRDHRDQPTDTQYF
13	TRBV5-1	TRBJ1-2	CASSSEGDYGYTF
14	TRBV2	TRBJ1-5	CASSGAGGNQPQHF
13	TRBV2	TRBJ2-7	CASSPTGVHEQYF
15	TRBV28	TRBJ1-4	CASSYSGALGEKLFF